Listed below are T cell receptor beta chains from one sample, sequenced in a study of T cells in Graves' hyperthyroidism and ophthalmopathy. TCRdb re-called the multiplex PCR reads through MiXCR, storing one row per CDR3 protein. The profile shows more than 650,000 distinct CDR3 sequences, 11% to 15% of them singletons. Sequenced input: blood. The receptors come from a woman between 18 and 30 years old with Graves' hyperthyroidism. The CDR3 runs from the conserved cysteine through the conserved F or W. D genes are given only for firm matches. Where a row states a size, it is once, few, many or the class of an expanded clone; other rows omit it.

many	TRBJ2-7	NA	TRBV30	TGTGCCTGGACCTCCGGGCCTTCCATGGACGAGCAGTACTTC	CAWTSGPSMDEQYF
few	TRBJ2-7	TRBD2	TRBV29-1	TGCAGCGTTGCAGCGGGAGAATACTACGAGCAGTACTTC	CSVAAGEYYEQYF
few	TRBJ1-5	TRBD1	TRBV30	TGTGCCTGGAGCCCTGGGACTGGGGGACAGCAGCCCCAGCATTTT	CAWSPGTGGQQPQHF
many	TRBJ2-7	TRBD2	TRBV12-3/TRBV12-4	TGTGCCAGCAGTTCTCGAGCGGGGAGCTCCTACGAGCAGTACTTC	CASSSRAGSSYEQYF
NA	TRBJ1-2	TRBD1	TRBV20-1	TGCAGTGCTAGAGACCAGGGGGTTCGCTACACCTTC	CSARDQGVRYTF
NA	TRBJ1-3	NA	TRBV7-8	TGTGCCAGCAGCTCCGGACGCACCTCTGGAAACACCATATATTTT	CASSSGRTSGNTIYF
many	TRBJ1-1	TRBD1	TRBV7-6	TGTGCCAGCAGCGCCGGGACAGGTAACACTGAAGCTTTCTTT	CASSAGTGNTEAFF
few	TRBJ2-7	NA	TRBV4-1	TGCGCCAGCAGCCAAGAGGGGGGACGATACTACGAGCAGTACTTC	CASSQEGGRYYEQYF
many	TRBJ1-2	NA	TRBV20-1	TGCAGTGCTAGAGTCGAACAGGGTCACCATGGCTACACCTTC	CSARVEQGHHGYTF
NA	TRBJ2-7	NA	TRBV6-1	TGTGCCAGCACGAGCCCATGGAGGGAACCCCTCAACTACGAGCAGTACTTC	CASTSPWREPLNYEQYF
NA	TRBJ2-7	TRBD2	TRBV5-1	TGCGCCAGCAGCGGGGGGACTAGCGGGCTCTACGAGCAGTACTTC	CASSGGTSGLYEQYF
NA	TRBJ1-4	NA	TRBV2	TGTGCCAGCAGTGACACGGGGTCTAATGAAAAACTGTTTTTT	CASSDTGSNEKLFF
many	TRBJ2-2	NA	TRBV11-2	TGTGCCAGCAGTTTCAGCGGTAACACCGGGGAGCTGTTTTTT	CASSFSGNTGELFF
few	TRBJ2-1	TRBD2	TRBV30	TGTGCCTGGAGCTGGGGGGGACTAATTGGTGAGCAGTTCTTC	CAWSWGGLIGEQFF
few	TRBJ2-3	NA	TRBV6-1	TGTGCCAGCAGTGAAGTGATTGGGGTCATATTTACAGATACGCAGTATTTT	CASSEVIGVIFTDTQYF
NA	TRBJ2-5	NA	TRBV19	TGTGCCAGTAGTCGCGCGACTAACCAAGAGACCCAGTACTTC	CASSRATNQETQYF
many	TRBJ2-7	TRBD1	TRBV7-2	TGTGCCAGCAGCTTTATCCCCCTCTCACTCGACAGGGCATACGAGCAGTACTTC	CASSFIPLSLDRAYEQYF
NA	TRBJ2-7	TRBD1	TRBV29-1	TGCAGCGTTAAGACGGACAGGGGCGACGAGCAGTACTTC	CSVKTDRGDEQYF
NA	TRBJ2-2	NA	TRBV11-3	TGTGCCAGCAGCTCACATACTCGCGGGATGAACACCGGGGAGCTGTTTTTT	CASSSHTRGMNTGELFF
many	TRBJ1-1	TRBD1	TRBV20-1	TGCAGTGCTAGAGAGGACAGGGCTTGGACTGAAGCTTTCTTT	CSAREDRAWTEAFF
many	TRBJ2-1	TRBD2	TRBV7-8	TGTGCCAGCAGCAGGGGACTAGTTGGGCCTGAGCAGTTCTTC	CASSRGLVGPEQFF
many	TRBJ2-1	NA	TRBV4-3	TGCGCCAGCAGCCAAGATCGGCTAGCTTATGAGCAGTTCTTC	CASSQDRLAYEQFF
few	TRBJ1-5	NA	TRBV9	TGTGCCAGCAGCGTAGGCGGAAGAGGGAATCAGCCCCAGCATTTT	CASSVGGRGNQPQHF